This T cell receptor beta chain comes out of a study of T-cell memory formation after mild COVID-19. Study-level background: The TCR clusters were mostly specific to one donor.

Study-wide points: Pre-infection memory contained some responding clones, which suggested that cross-reactive memory had joined. Clones contracting over day 15 to 85 were CD4/CD8 balanced, with later expanders leaning CD4+.

Germline loops: CDR1 SGHRS, CDR2 YFSETQ. Losses at the gene ends were 3 bases for V and 2 bases for J; bases not matched to a gene: 5. The CDR3 spans 14 residues. Via MiXCR, TCRdb re-called the 5' RACE reads, giving one row per CDR3 protein. The sample consists of 470,000 or so distinct CDR3 sequences, approximately 18% of them appearing once. A few counts support this clonotype. What it binds is not known. This clonotype originated in a man between 18 and 29 years old who had mild COVID-19 (a few samples of this study predate the infection). Cell type and time point are not known. The V gene is TRBV5-1, the J gene TRBJ2-7, with TRBD1 matching 7 bases. Sequenced: PBMCs or a T cell subset sorted from them (not recorded which). The chain's CDR3 is CASSWGQNAYEQYV. The DNA of the CDR3 is TGCGCCAGCAGCTGGGGACAGAACGCCTACGAGCAGTACGTC.